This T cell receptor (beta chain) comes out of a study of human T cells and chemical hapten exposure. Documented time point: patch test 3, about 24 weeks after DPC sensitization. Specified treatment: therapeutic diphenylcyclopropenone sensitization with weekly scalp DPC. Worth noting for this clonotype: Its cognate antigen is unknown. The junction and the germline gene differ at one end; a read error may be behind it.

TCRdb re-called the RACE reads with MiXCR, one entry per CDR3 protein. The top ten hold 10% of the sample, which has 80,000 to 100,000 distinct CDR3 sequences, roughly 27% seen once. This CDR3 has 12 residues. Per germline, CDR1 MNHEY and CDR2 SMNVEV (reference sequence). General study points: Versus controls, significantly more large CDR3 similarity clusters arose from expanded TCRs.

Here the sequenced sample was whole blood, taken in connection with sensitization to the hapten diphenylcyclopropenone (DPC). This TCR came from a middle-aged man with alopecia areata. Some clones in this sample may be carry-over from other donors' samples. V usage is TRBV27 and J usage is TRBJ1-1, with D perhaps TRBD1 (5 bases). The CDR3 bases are TGTGCCAGCAGGGGGTGGGGCGACACATCGATATTT. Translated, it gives CASRGWGDTSIF.